Following are 3 T cell receptor beta chains from one sample sequenced in a study of blood T cells in healthy people across ages. Combining a sample-barcoded 5' primer with a J-beta primer mix, a second PCR ran for roughly 7 to 12 cycles. TCRdb reanalysed the 5' RACE reads using MiXCR and keeps one entry per CDR3 protein. The sample contains about 940,000 distinct CDR3 sequences, about 48% of which appear only once. Input material: blood. The receptor source for this set is a man aged 25 to 45 in good health.

CDR3 in DNA: TGCGCCAGCAGCCAAGATCACCGTGGTCAGCTCTACAATGAGCAGTTCTTC. Its protein is CASSQDHRGQLYNEQFF. The V call is TRBV4-1, the J call TRBJ2-1, with D uncertain. From germline, CDR1 is MGHRA and CDR2 YSYEKL. V lost 0 bases, J lost 3 bases, and 15 bases lay in between. This CDR3 region has 17 residues.

This chain uses TRBV6-5 with TRBJ2-3; D assignment may be TRBD1 or TRBD2 (5 bases each). This CDR3 comprises 18 residues. V gave up 0 bases and J gave up 4 bases, with 20 bases separating them. The V gene's germline CDR1 is MNHEY and CDR2 SVGAGI. CDR3 loop: CASSYSFRDPMEADTQYF. CDR3 nucleotide sequence: TGTGCCAGCAGTTACTCATTCCGGGACCCAATGGAGGCAGATACGCAGTATTTT.

The chain's CDR3 is CASSSGRGQETQYF. For the CDR3, the DNA is TGTGCCAGCAGCTCGGGACGGGGGCAAGAGACCCAGTACTTC. The chain is built from TRBV28 and TRBJ2-5, with D tentatively TRBD2 (6 bases). Germline lookup yields CDR1 MDHEN and CDR2 SYDVKM. The CDR3 has 14 residues. Deletions cut 6 bases from V and 2 bases from J, with 13 bases between.